The clone carrying this T cell receptor beta chain was picked up many times. Antigen unknown. Unique molecular identifiers were incorporated when the TCRbeta library was constructed. Using its own MiXCR run on the PCR reads, TCRdb lists one record per CDR3 protein. The sample has roughly 98,000 distinct CDR3 sequences, around 16% seen once. The data derive from a study of T-cell reconstitution after alpha-beta-depleted transplantation in children. The CDR3 length is 13 residues. The V gene lost 5 bases and the J gene lost 0 bases, with 8 bases spanning the gap. Germline V lookup: CDR1 SQVTM, CDR2 ANQGSEA. Overall study findings and caveats: A year post-transplant, T-cell counts and diversity derived mostly from newly produced T cells.

This TCR came from a male patient between 2 and 10 years old who had a stem cell transplant for acute lymphoblastic leukemia, so the T cells may come from the graft donor. The sample was PBMCs, mostly from graft donor cells, taken 180 days after TCRalphabeta/CD19-depleted stem cell transplant. V and J are TRBV29-1 and TRBJ1-3, with D unclear. The chain's CDR3 is CSVSTHSGNTIYF. The CDR3 DNA sequence: TGCAGCGTTTCGACCCACTCTGGAAACACCATATATTTT.